These T cell receptor beta chains were read from a single sample in a study of shared clonotypes between healthy human individuals. Profiled with immunoSEQ multiplex PCR; TCRdb holds only in-frame clones, not every one. The table lists approximately 590,000 clones, nearly 97% of them singletons, with around 0.097% in the top ten. Sequencing input: naive CD8+ T cells sorted from blood. The receptor source for this set is a woman aged 25 to 39 in good health. CDR3s include the opening cysteine and the closing phenylalanine or tryptophan. The order of the fields is D gene, J gene, V gene, clone size, CDR3 protein, CDR3 DNA. The D gene is left open where the match is weak. Not every row has a clone size; where given, it reads once, few, many or a size class.

>-|TRBJ1-1|TRBV5-4|-
CASSLAGANTEAFF
TGTGCCAGCAGCTTGGCCGGGGCGAACACTGAAGCTTTCTTT
>-|TRBJ2-7|TRBV2|-
CASSEVGAEDEQYF
TGTGCCAGCAGTGAAGTCGGGGCAGAGGACGAGCAGTACTTC
>-|TRBJ2-2|TRBV27|once
CASSIQGFGTGELFF
TGTGCCAGCAGTATACAGGGTTTTGGAACCGGGGAGCTGTTTTTT
>-|TRBJ2-7|TRBV6-6|-
CASSYAGSVLQYF
TGTGCCAGCAGTTACGCGGGGTCGGTCCTGCAGTACTTC
>-|TRBJ2-7|TRBV7-9|-
CASSHRHGYEQYF
TGTGCCAGCAGCCATCGACACGGCTACGAGCAGTACTTC
>-|TRBJ1-3|TRBV2|-
CASSEGIYWNTIYF
TGTGCCAGCAGTGAAGGGATTTATTGGAACACCATATATTTT
>-|TRBJ1-5|TRBV30|once
CASEEGNQPQHF
TGTGCCTCGGAGGAGGGCAATCAGCCCCAGCATTTT
>-|TRBJ2-5|TRBV6-5|-
CASSYSGAPQETQYF
TGTGCCAGCAGTTATTCGGGGGCCCCTCAAGAGACCCAGTACTTC
>-|TRBJ2-1|TRBV5-1|-
CASMGVHEQFF
TGCGCCAGCATGGGTGTACATGAGCAGTTCTTC
>-|TRBJ2-7|TRBV13|-
CASSLPSSNEQYF
TGTGCCAGCAGCTTACCTTCCAGCAACGAGCAGTACTTC
>-|TRBJ1-1|TRBV11-1|-
CASSLAPSREKAFF
TGTGCCAGCAGCTTAGCGCCGAGCAGGGAAAAAGCTTTCTTT
>-|TRBJ2-3|TRBV6-5|-
CASREGEGQADTQYF
TGTGCCAGCAGGGAGGGGGAGGGCCAGGCAGATACGCAGTATTTT
>-|TRBJ1-1|TRBV13|-
CASSLEGNTEAFF
TGTGCCAGCAGCTTAGAGGGCAACACTGAAGCTTTCTTT
>-|TRBJ1-4|TRBV5-6|-
CASNKQVANEKLFF
TGTGCCAGCAATAAACAGGTGGCTAATGAAAAACTGTTTTTT
>-|TRBJ2-7|TRBV13|once
CASSLGLSYEQYF
TGTGCCAGCAGCTTAGGCCTTTCCTACGAGCAGTACTTC
>-|TRBJ1-2|TRBV6-1|-
CASSESSGVDGYTF
TGTGCCAGCAGTGAATCATCGGGCGTTGATGGCTACACCTTC
>TRBD1|TRBJ2-7|TRBV9|-
CASSLSGTEGYEQYF
TGTGCCAGCAGCCTATCCGGGACAGAGGGCTACGAGCAGTACTTC
>TRBD1|TRBJ1-3|TRBV6-1|-
CASSDGQGGSGNTIYF
TGTGCCAGCAGTGACGGACAGGGGGGTTCAGGAAACACCATATATTTT
>TRBD2|TRBJ2-3|TRBV2|-
CAKGTSGDPTDTQYF
TGTGCCAAAGGGACTAGCGGAGATCCAACAGATACGCAGTATTTT
>-|TRBJ2-6|TRBV27|-
CASSLEGPSGANVLTF
TGTGCCAGCAGTCTCGAGGGACCCTCTGGGGCCAACGTCCTGACTTTC
>-|TRBJ2-1|TRBV6-5|-
CASSPGTHDNEQFF
TGTGCCAGCAGTCCCGGCACCCACGACAATGAGCAGTTCTTC
>TRBD2|TRBJ2-1|TRBV10-2|-
CASRSGTSGRTITYNEQFF
TGCGCCAGCAGATCCGGGACTAGCGGGAGGACAATAACCTACAATGAGCAGTTCTTC
>-|TRBJ2-7|TRBV19|-
CASSFFPNYEQYF
TGTGCCAGTTCCTTTTTCCCCAACTACGAGCAGTACTTC
>-|TRBJ2-7|TRBV28|-
CASRVGTGNYEQYF
TGTGCCAGCAGGGTGGGGACTGGGAACTACGAGCAGTACTTC
>-|TRBJ2-3|TRBV4-1|-
CASSQVQLSTDTQYF
TGCGCCAGCAGCCAAGTACAGCTAAGCACAGATACGCAGTATTTT
>-|TRBJ2-2|TRBV5-1|-
CASSMTDSTGELFF
TGCGCCAGCAGCATGACAGATTCCACCGGGGAGCTGTTTTTT
>-|TRBJ1-5|TRBV7-2|-
CASSLDLGQPQHF
TGTGCCAGCAGCTTAGACTTAGGTCAGCCCCAGCATTTT
>TRBD1|TRBJ2-7|TRBV6-1|-
CASRETGFHEQYF
TGTGCCAGCAGGGAGACAGGGTTCCACGAGCAGTACTTC
>-|TRBJ2-1|TRBV12-5|-
CASGFNSLNEQFF
TGTGCTAGTGGTTTTAACAGTCTCAATGAGCAGTTCTTC
>-|TRBJ1-5|TRBV6-1|-
CASSEIEGGNQPQHF
TGTGCCAGCAGTGAAATTGAGGGGGGCAATCAGCCCCAGCATTTT
>-|TRBJ2-7|TRBV19|-
CASSIEPGSYEQYF
TGTGCCAGTAGTATAGAGCCGGGCTCCTACGAGCAGTACTTC
>TRBD2|TRBJ2-6|TRBV30|-
CAFLQSGTPAGANVLTF
TGTGCCTTTTTACAAAGCGGGACCCCCGCTGGGGCCAACGTCCTGACTTTC
>-|TRBJ2-3|TRBV27|-
CASSSRTTSTDTQYF
TGTGCCAGCAGTTCTCGGACTACTAGCACAGATACGCAGTATTTT
>-|TRBJ2-5|TRBV7-9|-
CASSGPVQETQYF
TGTGCCAGCAGCGGGCCGGTACAAGAGACCCAGTACTTC
>-|TRBJ1-1|TRBV28|-
CASSLWDTRAENTEAFF
TGTGCCAGCAGTTTATGGGACACAAGGGCGGAGAACACTGAAGCTTTCTTT
>-|TRBJ2-7|TRBV2|once
CASSERAVTAYEQYF
TGTGCCAGCAGCGAAAGGGCGGTCACAGCCTACGAGCAGTACTTC
>-|TRBJ2-7|TRBV5-1|-
CASSLGGGYEQYF
TGCGCCAGCAGCTTGGGAGGGGGCTACGAGCAGTACTTC
>-|TRBJ2-1|TRBV29-1|-
CSVEQGMYEQFF
TGCAGCGTTGAGCAGGGGATGTATGAGCAGTTCTTC